This TCR beta chain was captured by sequencing in a study of breast tumors, draining lymph nodes, adjacent tissues. A remark on this clonotype: Antigen unknown.

Study findings and constraints: Tumor repertoires ranked between lymph nodes and nontumor tissue in diversity, with V and J gene preferences. Luminal-like breast cancer showed significantly higher tumor–nontumor repertoire similarity than basal-like.

The lymph nodes were axillary draining lymph nodes from breast cancer patients. Each CDR3 protein gets one entry after TCRdb re-called the multiplex PCR reads with MiXCR. The sample yields about 230,000 distinct CDR3 sequences, approximately 31% seen once. CDR1 and CDR2 (germline): PRHDT, FYEKMQ (reference sequence). V lost 5 bases to trimming and J lost 5 bases; unmatched junction nucleotides: 11. The CDR3 extends over 16 amino acids. The chain employs TRBV13 and TRBJ2-5, with 10 bases that match TRBD2. The sequenced sample was axillary lymph node tissue. This sequence was found in a female donor with breast cancer. Some clones in this sample may be carry-over from other donors' samples. CDR3 coding DNA: TGTGCCAGCAGCCAATGGACTAGCGGCAAGAAGGAGACCCAGTACTTC. This encodes CASSQWTSGKKETQYF.